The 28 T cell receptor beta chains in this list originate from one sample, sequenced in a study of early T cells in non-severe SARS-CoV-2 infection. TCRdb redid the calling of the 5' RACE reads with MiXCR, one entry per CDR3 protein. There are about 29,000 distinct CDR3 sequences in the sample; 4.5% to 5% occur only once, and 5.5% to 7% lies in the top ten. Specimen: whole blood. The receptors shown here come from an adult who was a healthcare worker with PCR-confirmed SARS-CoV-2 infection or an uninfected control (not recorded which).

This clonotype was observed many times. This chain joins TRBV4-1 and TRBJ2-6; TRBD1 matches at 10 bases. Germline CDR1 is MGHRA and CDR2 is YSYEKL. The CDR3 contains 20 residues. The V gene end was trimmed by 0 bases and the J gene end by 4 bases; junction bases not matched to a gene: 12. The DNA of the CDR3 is TGCGCCAGCAGCCAAGACCCCGGGACAGGGGTATCGTCAGGGGCCAACGTCCTGACTTTC. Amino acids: CASSQDPGTGVSSGANVLTF.

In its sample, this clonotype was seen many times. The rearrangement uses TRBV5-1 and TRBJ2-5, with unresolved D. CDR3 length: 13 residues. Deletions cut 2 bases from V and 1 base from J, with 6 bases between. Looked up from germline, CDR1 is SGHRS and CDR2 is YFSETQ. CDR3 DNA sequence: TGCGCCAGCAGCTTCCCGTTCCAAGAGACCCAGTACTTC. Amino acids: CASSFPFQETQYF.

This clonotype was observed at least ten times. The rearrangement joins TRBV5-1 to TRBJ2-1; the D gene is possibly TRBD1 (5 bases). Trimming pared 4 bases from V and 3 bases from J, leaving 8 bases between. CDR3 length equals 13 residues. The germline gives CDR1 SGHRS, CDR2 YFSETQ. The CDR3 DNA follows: TGCGCCAGCAGCGTGGACATCTACAATGAGCAGTTCTTC. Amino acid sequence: CASSVDIYNEQFF. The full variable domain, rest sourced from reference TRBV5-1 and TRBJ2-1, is KAGVTQTPRYLIKTRGQQVTLSCSPISGHRSVSWYQQTPGQGLQFLFEYFSETQRNKGNFPGRFSGRQFSNSRSEMNVSTLELGDSALYLCASSVDIYNEQFFGPGTRLTVL.

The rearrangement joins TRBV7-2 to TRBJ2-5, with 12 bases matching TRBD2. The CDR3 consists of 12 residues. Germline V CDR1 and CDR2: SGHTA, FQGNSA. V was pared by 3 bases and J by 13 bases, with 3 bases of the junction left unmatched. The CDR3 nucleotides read TGTGCCAGCAGCTTTCGGACTAGCGGGGTGTACTTC. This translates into CASSFRTSGVYF.

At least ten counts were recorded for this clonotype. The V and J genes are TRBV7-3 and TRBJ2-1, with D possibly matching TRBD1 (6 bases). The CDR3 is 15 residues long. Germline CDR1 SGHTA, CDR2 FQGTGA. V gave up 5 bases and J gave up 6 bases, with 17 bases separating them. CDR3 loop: CASSPGAGVGNEQFF. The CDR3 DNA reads TGTGCCAGCAGCCCCGGAGCAGGGGTGGGCAATGAGCAGTTCTTC.

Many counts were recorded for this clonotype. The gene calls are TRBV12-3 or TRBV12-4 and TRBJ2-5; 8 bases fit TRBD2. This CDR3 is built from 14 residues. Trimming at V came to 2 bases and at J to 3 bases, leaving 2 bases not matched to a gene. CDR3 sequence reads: CASSLREGKETQYF. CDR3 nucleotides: TGTGCCAGCAGTTTACGGGAGGGAAAAGAGACCCAGTACTTC.

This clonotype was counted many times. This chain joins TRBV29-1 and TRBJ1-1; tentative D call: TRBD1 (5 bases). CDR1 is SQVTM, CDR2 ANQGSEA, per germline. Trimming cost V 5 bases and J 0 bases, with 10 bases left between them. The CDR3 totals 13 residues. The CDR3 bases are TGCAGCGTTTGGGGGAAACTGAACACTGAAGCTTTCTTT. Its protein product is CSVWGKLNTEAFF.

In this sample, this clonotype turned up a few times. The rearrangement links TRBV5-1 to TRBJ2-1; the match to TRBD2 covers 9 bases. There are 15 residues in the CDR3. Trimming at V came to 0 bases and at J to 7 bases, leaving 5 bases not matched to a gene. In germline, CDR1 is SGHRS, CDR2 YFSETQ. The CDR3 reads CASSLVAGVTNEQFF. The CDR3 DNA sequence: TGCGCCAGCAGCTTGGTAGCGGGAGTGACAAATGAGCAGTTCTTC. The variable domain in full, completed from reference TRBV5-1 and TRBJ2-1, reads KAGVTQTPRYLIKTRGQQVTLSCSPISGHRSVSWYQQTPGQGLQFLFEYFSETQRNKGNFPGRFSGRQFSNSRSEMNVSTLELGDSALYLCASSLVAGVTNEQFFGPGTRLTVL.

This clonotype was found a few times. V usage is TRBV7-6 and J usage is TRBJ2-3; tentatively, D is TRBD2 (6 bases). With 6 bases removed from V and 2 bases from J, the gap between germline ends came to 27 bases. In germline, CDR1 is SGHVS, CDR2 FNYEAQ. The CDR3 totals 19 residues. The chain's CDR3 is CASSPSSEIFSWDTDTQYF. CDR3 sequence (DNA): TGTGCCAGCAGTCCCTCTAGCGAGATATTTTCTTGGGACACAGATACGCAGTATTTT.

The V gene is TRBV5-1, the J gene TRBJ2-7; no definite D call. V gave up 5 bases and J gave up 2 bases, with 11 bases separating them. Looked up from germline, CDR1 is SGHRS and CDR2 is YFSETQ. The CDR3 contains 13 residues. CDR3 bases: TGCGCCAGCAGTTCTTCCAGGCCCTACGAGCAGTACTTC. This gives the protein CASSSSRPYEQYF.

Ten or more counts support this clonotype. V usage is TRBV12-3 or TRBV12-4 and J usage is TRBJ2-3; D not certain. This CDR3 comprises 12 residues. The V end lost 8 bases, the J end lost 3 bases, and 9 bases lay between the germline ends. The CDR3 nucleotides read TGTGCCAGCGCTCCCTTTACAGATACGCAGTATTTT. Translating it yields CASAPFTDTQYF.

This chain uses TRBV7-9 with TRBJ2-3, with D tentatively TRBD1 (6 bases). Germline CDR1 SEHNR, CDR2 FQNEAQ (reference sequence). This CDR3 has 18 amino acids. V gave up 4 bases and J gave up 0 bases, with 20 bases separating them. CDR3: CASSSLTGTPISTDTQYF. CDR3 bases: TGTGCCAGCAGCTCCCTTACCGGGACACCGATAAGCACAGATACGCAGTATTTT.

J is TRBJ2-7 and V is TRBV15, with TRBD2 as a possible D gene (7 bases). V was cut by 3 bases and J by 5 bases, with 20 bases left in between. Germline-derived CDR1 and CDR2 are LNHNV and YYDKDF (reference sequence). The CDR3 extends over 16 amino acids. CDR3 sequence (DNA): TGTGCCACCAGCAGGATACGGGGGGCACCCGGGGACGAGCAGTACTTC. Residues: CATSRIRGAPGDEQYF.

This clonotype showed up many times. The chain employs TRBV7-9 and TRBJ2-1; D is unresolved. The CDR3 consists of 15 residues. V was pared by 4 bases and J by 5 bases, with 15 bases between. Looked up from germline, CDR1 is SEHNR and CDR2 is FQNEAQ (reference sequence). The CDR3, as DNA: TGTGCCAGCAGCTCCCACCGAAAAACTAACAATGAGCAGTTCTTC. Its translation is CASSSHRKTNNEQFF.

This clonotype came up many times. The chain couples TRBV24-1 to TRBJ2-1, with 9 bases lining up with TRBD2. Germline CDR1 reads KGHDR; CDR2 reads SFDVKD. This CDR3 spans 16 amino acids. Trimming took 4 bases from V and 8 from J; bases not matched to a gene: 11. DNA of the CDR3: TGTGCCACCAGTGAACCGGGACTAGCCACGGGCCATGAGCAGTTCTTC. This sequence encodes CATSEPGLATGHEQFF.

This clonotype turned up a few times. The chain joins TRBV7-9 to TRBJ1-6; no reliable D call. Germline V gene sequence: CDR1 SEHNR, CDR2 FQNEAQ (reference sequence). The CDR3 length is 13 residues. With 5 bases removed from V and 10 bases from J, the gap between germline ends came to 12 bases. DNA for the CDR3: TGTGCCAGCAGCGCAGTTTCTCAATCACCCCTCCACTTT. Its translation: CASSAVSQSPLHF.

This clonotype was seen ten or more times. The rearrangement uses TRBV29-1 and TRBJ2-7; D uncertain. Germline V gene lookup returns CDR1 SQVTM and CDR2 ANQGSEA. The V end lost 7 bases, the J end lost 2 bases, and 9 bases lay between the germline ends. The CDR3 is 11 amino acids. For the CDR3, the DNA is TGCAGCGGGTTGGAAGCCTACGAGCAGTACTTC. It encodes CSGLEAYEQYF.

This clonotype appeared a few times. Here the CDR3 reads CASRDGGQPQHF. CDR3 coding DNA: TGTGCCAGCAGGGATGGGGGTCAGCCCCAGCATTTT. The V and J genes are TRBV28 and TRBJ1-5; maybe TRBD1 (5 bases). The CDR3 covers 12 residues. Germline V CDR1 and CDR2: MDHEN, SYDVKM. Trimming took 6 bases from V and 6 from J, leaving 9 bases between them.

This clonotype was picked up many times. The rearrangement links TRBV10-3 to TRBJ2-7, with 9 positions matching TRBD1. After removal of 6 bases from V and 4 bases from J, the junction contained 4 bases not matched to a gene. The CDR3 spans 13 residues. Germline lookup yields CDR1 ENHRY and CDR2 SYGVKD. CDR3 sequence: CAIRPGQGYEQYF. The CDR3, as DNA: TGTGCCATCAGGCCGGGACAGGGTTACGAGCAGTACTTC.

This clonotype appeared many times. The CDR3, as DNA: TGTGCCAGCACCCATCCCGCGACAGGGATCTACGAGCAGTACTTC. Amino acids: CASTHPATGIYEQYF. The genes are TRBV11-2 and TRBJ2-7, with 7 bases aligning to TRBD1. The V gene end was trimmed by 7 bases and the J gene end by 3 bases; junction bases not matched to a gene: 12. CDR3 length: 15 amino acids. The germline CDR1 and CDR2 sequences are SGHAT and FQNNGV.

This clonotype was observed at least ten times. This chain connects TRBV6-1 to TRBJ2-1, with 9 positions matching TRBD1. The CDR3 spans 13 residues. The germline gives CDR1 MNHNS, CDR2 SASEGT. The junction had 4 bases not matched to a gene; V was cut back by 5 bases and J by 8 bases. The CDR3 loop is CASSKDRGDEQFF. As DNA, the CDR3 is TGTGCCAGCAGTAAGGACAGGGGCGATGAGCAGTTCTTC.

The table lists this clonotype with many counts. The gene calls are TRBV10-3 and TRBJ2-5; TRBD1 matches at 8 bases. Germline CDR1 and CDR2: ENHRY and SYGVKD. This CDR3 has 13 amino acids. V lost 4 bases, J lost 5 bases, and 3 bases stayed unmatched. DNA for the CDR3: TGTGCCATCAGTGGGACAGGGTTGGAGACCCAGTACTTC. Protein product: CAISGTGLETQYF.

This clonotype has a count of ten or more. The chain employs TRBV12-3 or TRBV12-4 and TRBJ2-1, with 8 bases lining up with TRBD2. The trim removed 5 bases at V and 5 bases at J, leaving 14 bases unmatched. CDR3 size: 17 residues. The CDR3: CASSLELAVRPNNEQFF. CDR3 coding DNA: TGTGCCAGCAGTCTAGAACTAGCGGTAAGACCAAACAATGAGCAGTTCTTC.

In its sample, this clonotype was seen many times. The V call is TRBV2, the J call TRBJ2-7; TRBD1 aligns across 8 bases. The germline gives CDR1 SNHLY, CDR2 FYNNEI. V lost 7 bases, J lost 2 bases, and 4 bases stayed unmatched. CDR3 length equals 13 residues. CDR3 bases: TGTGCCAGCAATCAACAGGGGGCCTACGAGCAGTACTTC. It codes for CASNQQGAYEQYF.

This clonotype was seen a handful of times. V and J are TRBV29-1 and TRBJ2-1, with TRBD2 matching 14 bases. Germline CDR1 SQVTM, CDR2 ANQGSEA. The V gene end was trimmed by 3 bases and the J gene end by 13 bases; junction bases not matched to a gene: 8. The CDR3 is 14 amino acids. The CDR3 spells CSVDRRLAGGPQFF. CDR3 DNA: TGCAGCGTTGACAGGAGACTAGCGGGAGGGCCTCAGTTCTTC.

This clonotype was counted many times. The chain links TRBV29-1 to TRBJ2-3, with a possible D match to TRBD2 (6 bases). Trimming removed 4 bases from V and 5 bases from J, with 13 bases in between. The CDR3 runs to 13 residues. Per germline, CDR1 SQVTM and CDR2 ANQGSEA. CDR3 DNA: TGCAGCGTTGGACGGGAGAGGAAAGATACGCAGTATTTT. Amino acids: CSVGRERKDTQYF.

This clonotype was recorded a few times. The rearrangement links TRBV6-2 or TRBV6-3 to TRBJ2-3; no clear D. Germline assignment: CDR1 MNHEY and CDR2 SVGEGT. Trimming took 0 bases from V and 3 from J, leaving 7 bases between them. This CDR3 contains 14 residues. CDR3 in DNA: TGTGCCAGCAGTTACTCCTCCGCTACAGATACGCAGTATTTT. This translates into CASSYSSATDTQYF.

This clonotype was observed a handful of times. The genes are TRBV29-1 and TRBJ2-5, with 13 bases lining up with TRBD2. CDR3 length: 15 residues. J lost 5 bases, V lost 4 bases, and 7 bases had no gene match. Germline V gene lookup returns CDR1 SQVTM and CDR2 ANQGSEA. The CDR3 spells CSVGTSGSFFETQYF. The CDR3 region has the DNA TGCAGCGTTGGGACTAGCGGGAGCTTTTTTGAGACCCAGTACTTC.